One sample yielded the 16 T cell receptor beta chains listed below, sequenced in a study of T cell repertoires in cytomegalovirus infection. TCRdb reprocessed the reads with MiXCR, giving one entry per CDR3 protein. The sample has some 100,000 distinct CDR3 sequences; about a quarter are singletons. The sample was CD8+ T cells from PBMCs. These receptors were obtained from a human donor in good health (CMV status not recorded). Some clones in this sample may be carry-over from other donors' samples.

This clonotype was picked up many times. The chain joins TRBV7-6 to TRBJ2-1; 7 bases agree with TRBD1. The CDR3 contains 14 residues. Trimming at V came to 3 bases and at J to 3 bases, leaving 2 bases not matched to a gene. Germline assignment: CDR1 SGHVS and CDR2 FNYEAQ. CDR3 sequence: CASSLGTDYNEQFF. The DNA for the CDR3 is TGTGCCAGCAGCTTGGGGACAGACTACAATGAGCAGTTCTTC.

This clonotype was found many times. This chain uses TRBV11-2 with TRBJ2-3, with D tentatively TRBD2 (6 bases). The germline gives CDR1 SGHAT, CDR2 FQNNGV. The CDR3 loop spans 17 amino acids. Between the trimmed V and J ends, which lost 4 bases and 1 base, there was a span of 18 bases. The CDR3 bases are TGTGCCAGCAGCTGGGGGGAGACCCGTCCTGGCACAGATACGCAGTATTTT. Amino acid sequence: CASSWGETRPGTDTQYF.

Remarks on this clonotype: The junction does not match germline at one end; this may be a read error. The V gene is TRBV11-2, the J gene TRBJ1-5; perhaps TRBD1 as D (5 bases). Germline assignment: CDR1 SGHAT and CDR2 FQNNGV. There are 13 residues in the CDR3. CDR3 DNA sequence: TGTGCCAGCAGAGCCTGGGGCAATCAGCCCCAGCCTTTT. Its protein product is CASRAWGNQPQPF.

CDR3 bases: TGCAGTGCTAGAGTCTGGGATGATGGCTACACCTTC. Translation: CSARVWDDGYTF. The J gene is TRBJ1-2, the V gene TRBV20-1; D not certain. Germline V gene lookup returns CDR1 DFQATT and CDR2 SNEGSKA (reference sequence). V lost 1 base to trimming and J lost 6 bases, with 9 bases between them. The CDR3 is made up of 12 amino acids.

This clonotype was detected a few times. The chain uses TRBV4-1 and TRBJ2-1; 9 bases are shared with TRBD2. CDR1 and CDR2 (germline): MGHRA, YSYEKL. The CDR3 extends over 15 amino acids. J lost 6 bases, V lost 4 bases, and 7 bases had no gene match. CDR3 coding DNA: TGCGCCAGCAGCCCGGACCTAGCGGGACCCAATGAGCAGTTCTTC. Translating it yields CASSPDLAGPNEQFF.

The rearrangement links TRBV5-4 to TRBJ2-7; 9 bases map to TRBD1. The CDR3 loop spans 14 amino acids. The junction had 3 bases not matched to a gene; V was cut back by 1 base and J by 4 bases. Germline V CDR1 and CDR2: SGHNT, YYREEE (reference sequence). CDR3 coding DNA: TGTGCCAGCAGCTTGTCGGGACAGGGATACGAGCAGTACTTC. Encoded protein: CASSLSGQGYEQYF.

This clonotype was counted between two and nine times. The chain recombines TRBV6-2 or TRBV6-3 with TRBJ2-2; D unclear. The V gene's germline CDR1 is MNHEY and CDR2 SVGEGT. The ends were cut back, 1 base at V and 5 bases at J, with 14 bases in the middle. The CDR3 spans 16 residues. DNA for the CDR3: TGTGCCAGCAGTTACTTCCGGGCCCCGAGGACCGGGGAGCTGTTTTTT. Its translation: CASSYFRAPRTGELFF.

The chain carries TRBV20-1 and TRBJ2-1; the match to TRBD2 covers 7 bases. This CDR3 is 14 amino acids long. J gave up 5 bases and V 5 bases, and 9 bases lay outside the gene matches. Looked up from germline, CDR1 is DFQATT and CDR2 is SNEGSKA (reference sequence). CDR3 nucleotides: TGCAGTGCTCATACTGGACTAGAGAACAATGAGCAGTTCTTC. This translates into CSAHTGLENNEQFF.

The rearrangement links TRBV27 to TRBJ1-5; D might be TRBD1 (6 bases). The V gene lost 0 bases and the J gene lost 2 bases, with 14 bases spanning the gap. CDR1 and CDR2 from the germline V gene are MNHEY and SMNVEV (reference sequence). The length of the CDR3 is 17 residues. CDR3: CASSLSPPWTGNQPQHF. The DNA of the CDR3 is TGTGCCAGCAGTTTATCTCCACCTTGGACAGGCAATCAGCCCCAGCATTTT.

This clonotype occurred many times. This rearrangement joins TRBV6-2 or TRBV6-3 to TRBJ2-5; 9 bases are a match to TRBD1. CDR3 length: 17 residues. V dropped 5 bases and J dropped 2; count of bases not matched to a gene: 12. The V gene's germline CDR1 is MNHEY and CDR2 SVGEGT. CDR3: CASSHNVDRGGQETQYF. CDR3 nucleotide sequence: TGTGCCAGCAGTCACAACGTGGACAGGGGAGGGCAAGAGACCCAGTACTTC.

The V and J genes are TRBV28 and TRBJ2-7; D possibly corresponds to TRBD1 (6 bases). Trimming pared 5 bases from V and 3 bases from J, leaving 11 bases between. Germline V lookup: CDR1 MDHEN, CDR2 SYDVKM. This CDR3 is built from 13 residues. In DNA form, the CDR3 reads TGTGCCAGCAGTCCGGGACATAGCTACGAGCAGTACTTC. Its translation: CASSPGHSYEQYF. Using reference TRBV28 and TRBJ2-7 for the parts outside the CDR3, the full variable domain is DVKVTQSSRYLVKRTGEKVFLECVQDMDHENMFWYRQDPGLGLRLIYFSYDVKMKEKGDIPEGYSVSREKKERFSLILESASTNQTSMYLCASSPGHSYEQYFGPGTRLTVT.

This clonotype was seen at least ten times. The CDR3 protein is CASRETLNTEAFF. CDR3 DNA sequence: TGTGCCAGCAGAGAAACCCTGAACACTGAAGCTTTCTTT. The chain joins TRBV25-1 to TRBJ1-1; D gene ambiguous. Trimming shortened V by 6 bases and J by 0 bases, and 8 bases separated the two germline ends. This CDR3 region has 13 residues. Per germline, CDR1 MGHDK and CDR2 SYGVNS.

This clonotype was recorded many times. This rearrangement joins TRBV7-6 to TRBJ2-5; TRBD1 agrees at 9 bases. The V gene end was trimmed by 4 bases and the J gene end by 5 bases; junction bases not matched to a gene: 5. Germline V gene lookup returns CDR1 SGHVS and CDR2 FNYEAQ. The CDR3 has 14 residues. This chain's CDR3 is CASSSGTGQETQYF. In nucleotides, the CDR3 is TGTGCCAGCAGCTCTGGGACAGGGCAGGAGACCCAGTACTTC.

The V gene is TRBV20-1, the J gene TRBJ2-7, with D unresolved. Germline CDR1 reads DFQATT; CDR2 reads SNEGSKA (reference sequence). This CDR3 comprises 14 residues. V was pared by 0 bases and J by 4 bases, with 13 bases between. CDR3: CSARDRIPEYEQYF. CDR3 DNA: TGCAGTGCTAGAGATCGTATTCCAGAGTACGAGCAGTACTTC.

This clonotype was seen a handful of times. The chain recombines TRBV10-3 with TRBJ2-3; 7 nucleotides line up with TRBD2. The CDR3 has 14 residues. The V gene end was trimmed by 3 bases and the J gene end by 5 bases; junction bases not matched to a gene: 5. The germline gives CDR1 ENHRY, CDR2 SYGVKD. DNA of the CDR3: TGTGCCATCAGTGAATCGGCTAGCGGAGATACGCAGTATTTT. Translated, it gives CAISESASGDTQYF.

The genes are TRBV28 and TRBJ2-7; D not resolved. Germline CDR1 is MDHEN and CDR2 is SYDVKM. V was clipped by 1 base and J by 0 bases, with 7 bases between them. The CDR3 loop spans 14 amino acids. In DNA form, the CDR3 reads TGTGCCAGCAGTTTATCAGAGGACTCCTACGAGCAGTACTTC. It specifies CASSLSEDSYEQYF.